This T cell receptor (beta chain) appears in the sequencing data of a study of PD-1 blockade in classical Hodgkin lymphoma (dated by TCRdb to the early 2020s). Describing the broader study: Nivolumab dosing was 3 mg/kg intravenously every 2 weeks, continuing until either disease progression or unacceptable toxicity. To define a peripheral blood immune signature of response to PD-1 blockade in classical Hodgkin lymphoma, the study combined TCR beta sequencing with CyTOF.

General study outcomes and caveats: The study covered only a single clinical trial cohort, and the causes of the repertoire differences, possibly disease activity or prior therapy, were still not defined. Trial patients achieving complete response had baseline diversity similar to newly diagnosed patients, whereas partial responders and progressors had significantly lower diversity. Baseline TCR diversity was reported to be lower in newly diagnosed patients than in healthy donors and to be lower still in relapsed/refractory patients. By C4D1, a significant rise was seen in CD4+ TCR diversity but not in CD8+ TCR diversity (p=0.0027 vs p=0.16), and the rise was most apparent among complete responders (p=0.02). Diversity was lower in patients who began nivolumab less than 1 year after ASCT, so these patients were left out of later analyses to avoid confounding by immune reconstitution.

The Qiagen DNeasy kit was used to extract genomic DNA from unsorted PBMCs and from the negatively selected CD4+ and CD8+ fractions. Using primers that anneal to V and J segments, immunoSEQ multiplex PCR amplified the TCR beta CDR3 regions. A synthetic immune receptor repertoire was used to minimize amplification bias, and any remaining bias was removed computationally after sequencing. As for the original processing: Repertoire diversity was quantified as the Shannon entropy index using custom Python scripts. Unsorted, CD4+ and CD8+ repertoires were analyzed separately, except for combined analyses in which CD4+ and CD8+ sequences were merged in silico. Clonal expansion was defined as a frequency increase of at least 2-fold after treatment compared with C1D1, and clones undetected at baseline were assigned a pseudocount of 0.5. Singleton clones were defined as clones with 0 or 1 copy at C1D1, and non-singleton clones were defined as clones with 2 or more copies. Clones expanded in unsorted samples were annotated as CD4+, CD8+ or unknown by matching protein sequences in sorted samples from the same patient. Wilcoxon tests on paired samples were used to test changes in diversity from C1D1 to C4D1. In its TCRdb copy, this immuneACCESS table keeps in-frame sequences only and misses some clones. Where compared with another copy, unresolved V genes explain less than half of these, and the others have no known cause. D and trimming come from the DNA, and the V and J calls and clone size come from that table. This sample holds about 15,000 clones; approximately 80% were observed only once. About two fifths of the sample lies in the top ten.

With regard to this clone: What antigen it recognizes has not been identified. No base quality values were provided; no much bigger clone lies one nucleotide off.

The time point label here, explained by the study, means: cycle 2 day 1 (C2D1) of nivolumab. All trial patients had relapsed after autologous stem cell transplantation, with cohorts A, B and C differing in prior brentuximab vedotin exposure. The trial cohort comprised 56 patients with relapsed/refractory classical Hodgkin lymphoma whose best overall responses were complete response, partial response or progressive disease. Single-agent nivolumab was administered to trial patients in the multi-cohort phase II CheckMate 205 trial. An independent review committee assessed best overall response by applying the 2007 International Working Group response criteria. Trial PBMCs were collected just before the start of nivolumab (C1D1) and during therapy at cycle 2 day 1 and cycle 4 day 1. Peripheral blood was collected in 8 mL Vacutainer Cell Preparation Tubes, from which PBMCs were isolated by centrifugation and then cryopreserved.

The source was peripheral blood mononuclear cells (PBMCs), collected before the second cycle of nivolumab. This clonotype originated in a human donor with classical Hodgkin lymphoma.

The DNA reads as follows: TGTGCCAGCAGCTTAGGGGGGGCAAACATTCAGTACTTC. It translates to CASSLGGANIQYF. Recombination linked TRBV7-8 to TRBJ2-4; the D segment is perhaps TRBD1 or TRBD2, each sharing 6 matched bases. V loses 1 base, J loses 6 bases, and the germline ends lie 7 bases apart. Including cysteine and phenylalanine, the CDR3 has 13 amino acids. Of all the DNA, just the CDR3 is kept, 39 bases in frame from base 1. CDR1 is given as SGHVS and CDR2 as FQNEAQ, both from the germline V gene.